This T cell receptor beta chain was sequenced in a study of T cell repertoires in cytomegalovirus infection. The germline V gene has CDR1 MNHEY and CDR2 SMNVEV (reference sequence). The CDR3 consists of 13 residues. The V gene lost 11 bases and the J gene lost 0 bases, with 8 bases spanning the gap. This clonotype was seen a handful of times. Its specificity is unknown. TCRdb recomputed calls from the reads with MiXCR, one row per CDR3 protein. Of about 920,000 distinct CDR3 sequences in the sample, approximately 31% are singletons; the top ten hold under 15%. Study-level results: Identification of carriers of CMV plus the relevant HLA was performed using cumulative public TCR beta family frequency.

The source was cultured CD8+ T cells from PBMCs, collected from culture after CMV antigen stimulation. This chain connects TRBV27 to TRBJ2-6, with D hard to call. The sequence was collected from a human donor in good health (CMV status not recorded). Some clones in this sample may be carry-over from other donors' samples. CDR3 in amino acids: CASFDSGANVLTF. The CDR3 nucleotides read TGTGCCTCGTTCGACTCTGGGGCCAACGTCCTGACTTTC. Filled out from reference TRBV27 and TRBJ2-6, the complete variable domain reads EAQVTQNPRYLITVTGKKLTVTCSQNMNHEYMSWYRQDPGLGLRQIYYSMNVEVTDKGDVPEGYKVSRKEKRNFPLILESPSPNQTSLYFCASFDSGANVLTFGAGSRLTVL.